Following are 14 T cell receptor beta chains from one sample sequenced in a study of CD8 T cells in ankylosing spondylitis. MiXCR, applied by TCRdb to the 5' RACE reads, yields one record per CDR3 protein. The sample has 50,000 to 70,000 distinct CDR3 sequences, approximately 5.7% seen once. The sample taken for sequencing was synovial fluid, either unsorted or a sorted T cell fraction (not recorded which). These receptor sequences come from a male donor with ankylosing spondylitis.

This clonotype was counted a few times. The chain links TRBV20-1 to TRBJ2-7; the D gene could be TRBD1 or TRBD2 (6 bases each). Trimming left V 0 bases short and J 0 bases short, with 18 bases between. The CDR3 runs 17 residues. Germline CDR1 reads DFQATT; CDR2 reads SNEGSKA (reference sequence). The CDR3 loop is CSARDLTSRGGSYEQYF. In DNA, the CDR3 is TGCAGTGCTAGAGATCTCACATCCAGGGGAGGCTCCTACGAGCAGTACTTC.

This clonotype was observed a handful of times. This chain uses TRBV27 with TRBJ2-1, with D tentatively TRBD1 (6 bases). The CDR3 is 13 amino acids. Germline-derived CDR1 and CDR2 are MNHEY and SMNVEV (reference sequence). Trimming took 6 bases from V and 5 from J, leaving 11 bases between them. For the CDR3, the DNA is TGTGCCAGCAGCCTACACAGGGACAATGAGCAGTTCTTC. Translated, it gives CASSLHRDNEQFF.

This rearrangement joins TRBV5-4 to TRBJ2-1; D is ambiguous. CDR1 SGHNT and CDR2 YYREEE come from the germline V gene (reference sequence). The CDR3 runs to 12 residues. V was trimmed by 1 base and J by 6 bases, leaving 5 bases between them. CDR3 region: CASSLSSNEQFF. The CDR3 DNA sequence: TGTGCCAGCAGCTTGTCTAGCAATGAGCAGTTCTTC.

Many counts were recorded for this clonotype. The chain has TRBV21-1 and TRBJ1-1; the table names TRBD1, a call not compared with the DNA. TRBV21-1 is a listed pseudogene. The CDR3 runs 14 residues. As DNA, the CDR3 is TGTGCCAGCAGCAAAGGGGGACAGGGGAGAGAAGCTTTCTTT. Protein sequence: CASSKGGQGREAFF.

This sequence joins TRBV6-1 and TRBJ2-5, with 10 positions matching TRBD1. After removal of 7 bases from V and 1 base from J, the junction contained 9 bases not matched to a gene. CDR1 and CDR2 (germline): MNHNS, SASEGT. There are 16 residues in the CDR3. Here the CDR3 reads CASTQADRGTQETQYF. The CDR3, as DNA: TGTGCCAGCACTCAGGCGGACAGGGGGACCCAAGAGACCCAGTACTTC.

The chain couples TRBV11-2 to TRBJ2-7, with D possibly matching TRBD1 (5 bases). Looked up from germline, CDR1 is SGHAT and CDR2 is FQNNGV. The length of the CDR3 is 17 residues. Trimming removed 0 bases from V and 3 bases from J, with 18 bases in between. CDR3 protein: CASSLDRQGLWDYEQYF. CDR3 nucleotide sequence: TGTGCCAGCAGCTTAGATCGGCAGGGCCTCTGGGACTACGAGCAGTACTTC.

Ten or more counts support this clonotype. V is TRBV2 and J is TRBJ2-3; D gene ambiguous. Per germline, CDR1 SNHLY and CDR2 FYNNEI. Trimming removed 3 bases from V and 0 bases from J, with 7 bases in between. The CDR3 runs 14 residues. The CDR3 region has the DNA TGTGCCAGCAGTGAGTCGTGGAGCACAGATACGCAGTATTTT. Translated: CASSESWSTDTQYF. The full variable domain, its missing parts supplied by reference TRBV2 and TRBJ2-3, is EPEVTQTPSHQVTQMGQEVILRCVPISNHLYFYWYRQILGQKVEFLVSFYNNEISEKSEIFDDQFSVERPDGSNFTLKIRSTKLEDSAMYFCASSESWSTDTQYFGPGTRLTVL.

This clonotype turned up a few times. The CDR3 reads CASSIDITSIYNEQFF. The CDR3 bases are TGTGCCAGTAGTATAGATATAACTAGTATCTACAATGAGCAGTTCTTC. The rearrangement uses TRBV19 and TRBJ2-1, with D maybe TRBD2 (5 bases). CDR1 is LNHDA, CDR2 SQIVND, per germline (reference sequence). Trimming pared 0 bases from V and 3 bases from J, leaving 12 bases between. There are 16 residues in the CDR3.

This clonotype was detected ten times or more. CDR3 sequence reads: CASSQGEGQYF. CDR3 DNA: TGTGCCAGCAGCCAAGGGGAGGGGCAGTACTTC. The V and J genes are TRBV3-1 and TRBJ2-7, with TRBD2 matching over 7 bases. V dropped 1 base and J dropped 9; count of bases not matched to a gene: 0. The germline CDR1 and CDR2 sequences are LGHDT and YNNKEL (reference sequence). The CDR3 is 11 amino acids.

This sequence joins TRBV9 and TRBJ1-4; TRBD1 is a possible D gene (5 bases). Between the trimmed V and J ends, which lost 2 bases and 16 bases, there was a span of 9 bases. The CDR3 runs 10 residues. Germline V CDR1 and CDR2: SGDLS, YYNGEE. The CDR3 is CASSVEGTFF. In DNA, the CDR3 is TGTGCCAGCAGCGTTGAAGGGACGTTTTTT.

The sample holds many counts of this clonotype. The rearrangement uses TRBV18 and TRBJ1-3; D is ambiguous. Germline lookup yields CDR1 KGHSH and CDR2 LQKENI. This CDR3 is 15 amino acids long. V lost 3 bases and J 4 bases, leaving 13 bases between the germline ends. DNA of the CDR3: TGTGCCAGCTCACCCTGGCCGCCCCCGGGAAACACCATATATTTT. Translating gives CASSPWPPPGNTIYF. Looking up the rest from reference TRBV18 and TRBJ1-3 gives the full variable domain: NAGVMQNPRHLVRRRGQEARLRCSPMKGHSHVYWYRQLPEEGLKFMVYLQKENIIDESGMPKERFSAEFPKEGPSILRIQQVVRGDSAAYFCASSPWPPPGNTIYFGEGSWLTVV.

This clonotype was counted at least ten times. CDR3 in amino acids: CASSFGDSYNEQFF. The CDR3 coding sequence is TGCGCCAGCAGCTTTGGTGACAGCTACAATGAGCAGTTCTTC. V is TRBV5-1 and J is TRBJ2-1; weak D call: TRBD1 (5 bases). CDR3 size: 14 residues. The V end was cut by 2 bases, the J end by 3 bases, with 9 bases between. Germline lookup yields CDR1 SGHRS and CDR2 YFSETQ.

This clonotype was seen ten or more times. The V call is TRBV7-3, the J call TRBJ2-5; weak D call: TRBD2 (7 bases). Trimming removed 5 bases from V and 4 bases from J, with 23 bases in between. The CDR3 runs 17 residues. Looked up from germline, CDR1 is SGHTA and CDR2 is FQGTGA. Written as DNA, the CDR3 is TGTGCCAGCAGCCCAGAGGGGGGGCTAGGGGGACGAGAGACCCAGTACTTC. The encoded protein is CASSPEGGLGGRETQYF.

The V call is TRBV25-1, the J call TRBJ1-1, with 8 bases aligning to TRBD1. The CDR3 extends over 13 amino acids. The junction had 9 bases not matched to a gene; V was cut back by 8 bases and J by 7 bases. In germline, CDR1 is MGHDK, CDR2 SYGVNS. The CDR3 nucleotides read TGTGCCAGCGGACGACAGGGGAGCCATGAAGCTTTCTTT. Translating gives CASGRQGSHEAFF. Complete variable domain (other parts from reference TRBV25-1 and TRBJ1-1): EADIYQTPRYLVIGTGKKITLECSQTMGHDKMYWYQQDPGMELHLIHYSYGVNSTEKGDLSSESTVSRIRTEHFPLTLESARPSHTSQYLCASGRQGSHEAFFGQGTRLTVV.